This TCR beta chain was observed in a study of T cells in Graves' hyperthyroidism and ophthalmopathy. General study results and limits: In the blood, most expanded thyroid clonotypes above 0.001 appeared as well. Through a model of 13 V-J features, ophthalmopathy was separated from stable hyperthyroidism.

With duration under 3 months, ophthalmopathy was active: Clinical Activity Score at least 3, NOSPECS at least 4. Clinical symptoms, serum thyroxine and TRAb, thyroid ultrasound and orbital computed tomography were used for the diagnoses. A remark on this clonotype: Its antigen is unknown.

Amplification yielded TCR beta CDR3 regions, with RNA transcripts as the source. HTBI primers drove first-round RT-PCR of the TCR CDR3. TCRdb itself ran the multiplex PCR reads through MiXCR, one entry per CDR3 protein. The table lists roughly 530,000 distinct CDR3 sequences, more than 15% of them singletons. The TCR sequence derives from a woman younger than 35 with Graves' ophthalmopathy. Specimen: blood.

CDR3: CASSQDLPGGNSPLHF. The DNA for the CDR3 is TGCGCCAGCAGCCAAGATCTACCAGGTGGGAATTCACCCCTCCACTTT. The chain is built from TRBV4-3 and TRBJ1-6; D call uncertain. This CDR3 contains 16 residues. Looked up from germline, CDR1 is LGHNA and CDR2 is YSLEER. Trimming took off 0 bases at V and 7 bases at J, with 13 bases between the two ends.